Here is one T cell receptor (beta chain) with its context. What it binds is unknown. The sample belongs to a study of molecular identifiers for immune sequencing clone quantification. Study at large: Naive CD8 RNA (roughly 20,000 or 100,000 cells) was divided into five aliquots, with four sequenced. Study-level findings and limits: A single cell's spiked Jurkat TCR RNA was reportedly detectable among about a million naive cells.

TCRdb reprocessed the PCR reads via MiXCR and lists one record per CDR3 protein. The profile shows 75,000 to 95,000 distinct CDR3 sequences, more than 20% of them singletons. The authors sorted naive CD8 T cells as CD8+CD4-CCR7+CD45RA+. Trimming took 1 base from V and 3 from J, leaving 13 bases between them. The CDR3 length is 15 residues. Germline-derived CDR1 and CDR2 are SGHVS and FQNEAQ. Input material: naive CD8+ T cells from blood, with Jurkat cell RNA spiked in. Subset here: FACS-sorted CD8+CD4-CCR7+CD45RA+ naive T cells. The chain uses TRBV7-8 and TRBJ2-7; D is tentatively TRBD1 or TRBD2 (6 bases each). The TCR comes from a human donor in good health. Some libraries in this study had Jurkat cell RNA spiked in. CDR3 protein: CASSLGRGAVYEQYF. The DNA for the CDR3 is TGTGCCAGCAGCTTAGGAAGGGGGGCCGTCTACGAGCAGTACTTC.